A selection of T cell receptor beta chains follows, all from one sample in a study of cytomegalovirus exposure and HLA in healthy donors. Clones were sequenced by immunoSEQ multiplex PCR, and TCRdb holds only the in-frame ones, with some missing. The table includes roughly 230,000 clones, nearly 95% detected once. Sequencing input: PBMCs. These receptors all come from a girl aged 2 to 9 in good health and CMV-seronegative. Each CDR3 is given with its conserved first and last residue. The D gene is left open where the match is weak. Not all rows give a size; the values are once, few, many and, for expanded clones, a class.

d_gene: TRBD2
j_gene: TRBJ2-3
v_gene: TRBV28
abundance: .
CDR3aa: CASSLAGVTDTQYF
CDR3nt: TGTGCCAGCAGTTTAGCGGGGGTAACAGATACGCAGTATTTT

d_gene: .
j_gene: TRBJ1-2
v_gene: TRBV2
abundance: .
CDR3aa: CASTALTAFHGYTF
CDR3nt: TGTGCCAGCACCGCACTGACAGCGTTCCATGGCTACACCTTC

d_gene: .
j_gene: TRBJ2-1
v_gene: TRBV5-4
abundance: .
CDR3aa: CASSLDSYNEQFF
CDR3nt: TGTGCCAGCAGCTTGGATTCGTACAATGAGCAGTTCTTC

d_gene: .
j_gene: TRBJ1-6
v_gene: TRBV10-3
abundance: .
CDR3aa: CAISAGEGNSPLHF
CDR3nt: TGTGCCATCAGTGCTGGGGAGGGTAATTCACCCCTCCACTTT

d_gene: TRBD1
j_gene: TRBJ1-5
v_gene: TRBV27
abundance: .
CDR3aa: CASSLMTGGNQPQHF
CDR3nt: TGTGCCAGCAGTTTAATGACAGGGGGCAATCAGCCCCAGCATTTT

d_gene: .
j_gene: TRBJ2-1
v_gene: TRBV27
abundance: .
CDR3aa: CASSLSYINEQFF
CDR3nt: TGTGCCAGCAGTTTATCGTATATCAATGAGCAGTTCTTC

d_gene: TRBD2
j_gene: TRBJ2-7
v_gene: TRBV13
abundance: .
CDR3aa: CASSLALAGQSGSYEQYF
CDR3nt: TGTGCCAGCAGCTTAGCCCTAGCGGGACAGAGTGGCTCCTACGAGCAGTACTTC

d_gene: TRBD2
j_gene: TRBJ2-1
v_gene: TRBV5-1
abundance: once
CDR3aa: CASSLASGGTYNEQFF
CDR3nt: TGCGCCAGCAGCTTGGCTAGCGGGGGGACCTACAATGAGCAGTTCTTC

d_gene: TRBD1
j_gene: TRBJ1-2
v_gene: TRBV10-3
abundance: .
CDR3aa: CAITGQGYGYTF
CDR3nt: TGTGCCATCACCGGACAGGGGTATGGCTACACCTTC

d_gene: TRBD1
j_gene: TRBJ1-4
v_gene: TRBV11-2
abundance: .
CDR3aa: CASSFHKTGNEKLFF
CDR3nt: TGTGCCAGCAGCTTTCACAAGACAGGGAATGAAAAACTGTTTTTT

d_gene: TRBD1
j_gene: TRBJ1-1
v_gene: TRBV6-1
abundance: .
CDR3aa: CASSGQGYTEAFF
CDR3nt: TGTGCCAGCAGTGGACAGGGGTACACTGAAGCTTTCTTT

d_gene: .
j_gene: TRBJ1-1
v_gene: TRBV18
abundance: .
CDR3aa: CASSPPIGQNTEAFF
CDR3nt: TGTGCCAGCTCACCACCGATCGGACAGAACACTGAAGCTTTCTTT

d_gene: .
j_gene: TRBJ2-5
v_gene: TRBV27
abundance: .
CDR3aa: CASSLGGTHQETQYF
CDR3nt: TGTGCCAGCAGCCTGGGGGGGACACACCAAGAGACCCAGTACTTC

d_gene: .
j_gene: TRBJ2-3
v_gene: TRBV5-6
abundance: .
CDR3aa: CASSAGSTDTQYF
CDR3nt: TGTGCCAGCAGCGCGGGTAGCACAGATACGCAGTATTTT

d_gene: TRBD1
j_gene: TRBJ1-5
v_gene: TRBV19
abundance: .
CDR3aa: CASSMDRGHQPQHF
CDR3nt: TGTGCCAGTAGTATGGACAGGGGGCATCAGCCCCAGCATTTT

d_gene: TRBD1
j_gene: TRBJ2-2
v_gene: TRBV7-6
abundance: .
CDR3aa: CASSPDRVRVTGELFF
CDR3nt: TGTGCCAGCAGCCCAGACAGGGTTCGGGTCACCGGGGAGCTGTTTTTT

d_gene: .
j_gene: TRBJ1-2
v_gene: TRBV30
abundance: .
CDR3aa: CAWSHRDTTELNYGYTF
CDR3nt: TGTGCCTGGAGCCACCGGGACACCACGGAGCTTAACTATGGCTACACCTTC

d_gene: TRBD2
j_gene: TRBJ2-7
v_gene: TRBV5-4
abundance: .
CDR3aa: CASSLLASGTYEQYF
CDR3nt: TGTGCCAGCAGCTTGCTGGCTAGCGGGACCTACGAGCAGTACTTC

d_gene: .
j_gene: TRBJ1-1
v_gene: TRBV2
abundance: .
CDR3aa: CASSERSAGNTEAFF
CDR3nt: TGTGCCAGCAGTGAAAGGTCAGCGGGGAACACTGAAGCTTTCTTT

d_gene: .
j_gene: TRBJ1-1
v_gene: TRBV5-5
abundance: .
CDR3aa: CASSWGTGEAFF
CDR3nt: TGTGCCAGCAGCTGGGGGACTGGTGAAGCTTTCTTT

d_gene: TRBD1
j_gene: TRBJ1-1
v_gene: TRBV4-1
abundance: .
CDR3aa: CASSLGQGAVTEAFF
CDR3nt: TGCGCCAGCAGCCTGGGACAGGGGGCGGTCACTGAAGCTTTCTTT

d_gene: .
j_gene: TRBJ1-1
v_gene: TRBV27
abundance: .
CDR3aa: CASSLVRGTEAFF
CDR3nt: TGTGCCAGCAGTTTAGTAAGGGGAACTGAAGCTTTCTTT

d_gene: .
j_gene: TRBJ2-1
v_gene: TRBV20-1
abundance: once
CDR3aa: CSAPAYNEQFF
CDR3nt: TGCAGTGCCCCTGCCTACAATGAGCAGTTCTTC

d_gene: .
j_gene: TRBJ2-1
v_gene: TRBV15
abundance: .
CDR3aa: CATSSRQDPSNEQFF
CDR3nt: TGTGCCACCAGCTCTCGACAAGACCCTTCCAATGAGCAGTTCTTC